Below, one TCR beta chain is given with its context. Its specificity is not known. The record originates from a study of cytomegalovirus exposure and HLA in healthy donors. Study-wide results and limits: There were some public TCRs occurring in many donors, but most TCR sequences were rare.

The repertoire was sequenced with immunoSEQ multiplex PCR; TCRdb's copy has only in-frame clones and lacks some. Here the sample spans 160,000 or so clones, 86% being singletons. The sequence was obtained from a man between 18 and 35 years old in good health and CMV-seropositive. Sequencing was done on a sample of PBMCs.

The CDR3 bases are TGTGCCAGCTCACGGCTAGCGGGAGTCTACGAGCAGTACTTC. Translated, it gives CASSRLAGVYEQYF. The chain is built from TRBV18 and TRBJ2-7, with 10 positions matching TRBD2. V lost 4 bases to trimming and J lost 3 bases; unmatched junction nucleotides: 3. Germline CDR1 and CDR2: KGHSH and LQKENI. The CDR3 runs to 14 residues.